The source of this TCR beta chain is a study of read filtering for tumor transcriptome and immune sequencing. This clonotype was found many times. Molecular barcoded adaptors covering alpha/delta and beta/gamma chains were used on roughly 400 ng RNA. MiXCR, run by TCRdb on the reads, gives a single entry per CDR3 protein. This table holds about 39,000 distinct CDR3 sequences, around 15% found once. At the time of active disease, bone marrow was collected from every patient. Trimming at V came to 0 bases and at J to 5 bases, leaving 2 bases not matched to a gene. CDR3 length: 14 amino acids. Germline V gene sequence: CDR1 SGDLS, CDR2 YYNGEE.

This sequence originates from a donor at least 40 years old with multiple myeloma. The sequencing input was a population of CD138-negative cells sorted from bone marrow. This rearrangement joins TRBV9 to TRBJ2-1; 7 bases match TRBD2. The CDR3 bases are TGTGCCAGCAGCGTAGACGGGGGGAACAATGAGCAGTTCTTC. It yields the protein CASSVDGGNNEQFF.